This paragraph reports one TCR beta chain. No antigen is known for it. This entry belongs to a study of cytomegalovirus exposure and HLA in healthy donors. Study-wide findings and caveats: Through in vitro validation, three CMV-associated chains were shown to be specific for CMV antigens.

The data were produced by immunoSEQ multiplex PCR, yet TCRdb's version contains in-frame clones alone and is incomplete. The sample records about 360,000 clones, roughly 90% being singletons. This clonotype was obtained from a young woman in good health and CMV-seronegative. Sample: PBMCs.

The CDR3 bases are TGTGCCAGCAGAAAACAGGGGGCGCCGGGAAACACCATATATTTT. Protein product: CASRKQGAPGNTIYF. This chain links TRBV28 with TRBJ1-3; TRBD1 aligns across 9 bases. This CDR3 contains 15 residues. Trimming at V came to 6 bases and at J to 4 bases, leaving 7 bases not matched to a gene. Per the germline V gene, CDR1 is MDHEN and CDR2 is SYDVKM.